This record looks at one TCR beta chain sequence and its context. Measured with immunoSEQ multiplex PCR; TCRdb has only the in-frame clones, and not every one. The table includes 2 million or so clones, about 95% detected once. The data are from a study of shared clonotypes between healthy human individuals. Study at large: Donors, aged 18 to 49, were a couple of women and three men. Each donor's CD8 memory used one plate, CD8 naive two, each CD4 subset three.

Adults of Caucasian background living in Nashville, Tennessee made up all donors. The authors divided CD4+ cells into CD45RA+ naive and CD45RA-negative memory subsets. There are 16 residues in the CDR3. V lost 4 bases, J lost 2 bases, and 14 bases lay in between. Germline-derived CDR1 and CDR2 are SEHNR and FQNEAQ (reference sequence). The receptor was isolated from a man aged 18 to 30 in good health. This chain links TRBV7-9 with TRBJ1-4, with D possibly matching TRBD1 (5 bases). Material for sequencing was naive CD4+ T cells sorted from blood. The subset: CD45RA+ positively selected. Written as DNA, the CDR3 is TGTGCCAGCAGCTCGGGATCGGGGCTGACTAATGAAAAACTGTTTTTT. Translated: CASSSGSGLTNEKLFF.